Detailed here is one T cell receptor beta chain. Germline CDR1 is SGHKS and CDR2 is YYEKEE (reference sequence). There are 16 residues in the CDR3. The V gene end was trimmed by 0 bases and the J gene end by 7 bases; junction bases not matched to a gene: 9. As handled by the study authors: Reference gene primers were amplified, and this amplification served to estimate nucleated cell counts. Measured with immunoSEQ multiplex PCR; TCRdb has only the in-frame clones, and not every one. Clone size and V and J calls were adopted from that table, with D and trimming inferred from the DNA. Of some 80,000 clones in the sample, approximately 86% are singletons; the top ten hold about 8%. The entry originates in a study of blood T cell repertoires in COVID-19. Study-level background: Collection of acute and convalescent COVID-19 samples took place in the United States, Italy and Spain.

Material for sequencing was peripheral blood. V and J are TRBV5-5 and TRBJ2-2; TRBD1 aligns across 7 bases. This sequence originates from a man aged 80 or over with active or convalescent COVID-19. In nucleotides, the CDR3 is TGTGCCAGCAGCTTGGGACGACAGGGTGTGGGCGGGGAGCTGTTTTTT. Translation: CASSLGRQGVGGELFF.